Listed below are T cell receptor beta chains from one sample, sequenced in a study of blood T cell repertoires in COVID-19. Assay: immunoSEQ multiplex PCR; the TCRdb copy retains only in-frame clones and omits some. The data hold 60,000 or so clones, with approximately 84% observed a single time. The sequenced sample was peripheral blood. The receptor source for this set is a man aged 60 to 75 with acute or convalescent COVID-19. The CDR3 runs from the conserved cysteine through the conserved F or W. The D gene is left open where the match is weak. The size entry is marked missing in some rows and otherwise reads once, few, many or a size class.

cdr3_aa: CASSDGTDQETQYF
cdr3_nt: TGCGCCAGCAGCGACGGGACAGACCAAGAGACCCAGTACTTC
j_call: TRBJ2-5
clone_size: .
v_call: TRBV4-1
d_call: TRBD1

cdr3_aa: CATSDFGQGRHNEQFF
cdr3_nt: TGTGCCACCAGTGATTTCGGACAGGGGAGGCACAATGAGCAGTTCTTC
j_call: TRBJ2-1
clone_size: .
v_call: TRBV24-1
d_call: TRBD1

cdr3_aa: CASKRGRNTGELFF
cdr3_nt: TGTGCCAGCAAACGGGGGAGGAACACCGGGGAGCTGTTTTTT
j_call: TRBJ2-2
clone_size: .
v_call: TRBV6-6
d_call: .

cdr3_aa: CASSPGTSGVEAQYF
cdr3_nt: TGTGCCAGCTCCCCCGGGACTAGCGGGGTGGAGGCCCAGTACTTC
j_call: TRBJ2-5
clone_size: .
v_call: TRBV7-2
d_call: TRBD2

cdr3_aa: CASSPSVNTGELFF
cdr3_nt: TGTGCCAGCAGCCCATCAGTCAACACCGGGGAGCTGTTTTTT
j_call: TRBJ2-2
clone_size: few
v_call: TRBV11-2
d_call: .

cdr3_aa: CASTPQAAGSPLHF
cdr3_nt: TGTGCCAGCACACCACAGGCGGCGGGGTCACCCCTCCACTTT
j_call: TRBJ1-6
clone_size: once
v_call: TRBV6-5
d_call: .

cdr3_aa: CASSYSTGLEAFF
cdr3_nt: TGTGCCAGCAGTTACTCTACAGGGCTTGAAGCTTTCTTT
j_call: TRBJ1-1
clone_size: .
v_call: TRBV6-2/TRBV6-3
d_call: .

cdr3_aa: CASSLQGATYNEQFF
cdr3_nt: TGTGCCAGCAGCCTACAGGGGGCCACCTACAATGAGCAGTTCTTC
j_call: TRBJ2-1
clone_size: .
v_call: TRBV7-3
d_call: TRBD1

cdr3_aa: CSARVNSGEQYF
cdr3_nt: TGCAGCGCCCGGGTCAACAGCGGGGAGCAGTACTTC
j_call: TRBJ2-7
clone_size: .
v_call: TRBV29-1
d_call: .

cdr3_aa: CASSPPGVGYEAFF
cdr3_nt: TGTGCCAGCAGTCCCCCCGGGGTGGGGTATGAAGCTTTCTTT
j_call: TRBJ1-1
clone_size: .
v_call: TRBV6-5
d_call: .

cdr3_aa: CASSLYSQAIGEQYF
cdr3_nt: TGTGCCAGCAGCCTTTACTCACAGGCGATCGGCGAGCAGTACTTC
j_call: TRBJ2-7
clone_size: few
v_call: TRBV7-6
d_call: .

cdr3_aa: CASSLVPDRYYTF
cdr3_nt: TGCGCCAGCAGCTTGGTGCCGGACAGATACTACACCTTC
j_call: TRBJ1-2
clone_size: .
v_call: TRBV5-1
d_call: .

cdr3_aa: CASSPAGNEQFF
cdr3_nt: TGTGCCAGCAGCCCCGCGGGGAATGAGCAGTTCTTC
j_call: TRBJ2-1
clone_size: .
v_call: TRBV13
d_call: .

cdr3_aa: CASSEQGQALGNTIYF
cdr3_nt: TGTGCCAGCAGTGAACAGGGACAGGCGCTTGGAAACACCATATATTTT
j_call: TRBJ1-3
clone_size: .
v_call: TRBV2
d_call: TRBD1

cdr3_aa: CASSQAGPYGANVLTF
cdr3_nt: TGTGCCAGCAGCCAAGCAGGTCCGTATGGGGCCAACGTCCTGACTTTC
j_call: TRBJ2-6
clone_size: .
v_call: TRBV11-2
d_call: .

cdr3_aa: CASSDSLAGGQFF
cdr3_nt: TGTGCCAGCAGTGACTCGCTAGCGGGGGGGCAGTTCTTC
j_call: TRBJ2-1
clone_size: .
v_call: TRBV6-5
d_call: TRBD2

cdr3_aa: CASSEYIGGNSGNTIYF
cdr3_nt: TGTGCCAGCAGTGAATATATCGGGGGAAACTCTGGAAACACCATATATTTT
j_call: TRBJ1-3
clone_size: .
v_call: TRBV25-1
d_call: .